This T cell receptor beta chain was observed in a study of human T cells and chemical hapten exposure. Study context: Donors were sensitized with 2% DPC on the upper inner arm. Weekly scalp doses of diphenylcyclopropenone were given to patients during the approximately 23-week study. Chiefly female patients presented with alopecia areata, totalis or universalis.

Trimming pared 0 bases from V and 5 bases from J, leaving 14 bases between. Germline V gives CDR1 DFQATT, CDR2 SNEGSKA (reference sequence). The CDR3 has 15 amino acids. Each CDR3 protein gets one entry after TCRdb re-called the RACE reads with MiXCR. The sample consists of 380,000 or so distinct CDR3 sequences, nearly 5% of them appearing once. Time point meaning: patch test 1, 2 weeks after DPC sensitization. The treatment was: therapeutic diphenylcyclopropenone sensitization with weekly scalp DPC. Blood collection took place prior to placing each patch test. In this sample, this clonotype turned up many times.

The TCR was taken from a woman aged 45 to 65 with alopecia areata. Some clones in this sample may be carry-over from other donors' samples. This chain connects TRBV20-1 to TRBJ2-1; TRBD1 or TRBD2 may be the D gene (5 bases each). The input for sequencing was whole blood, taken in connection with sensitization to the hapten diphenylcyclopropenone (DPC). The DNA of the CDR3 is TGCAGTGCTAGAGATCAAAGGGACGCAGACAATGAGCAGTTCTTC. Translating it yields CSARDQRDADNEQFF.